Sequencing of this T cell receptor beta chain was carried out in a study of CD8+ T cells in alopecia areata. Looking at the study overall: Treatment of the treated patients consisted of oral tofacitinib, 5 to 10 mg twice daily. Tofacitinib was given for 6 to 18 months, then stopped for 6 months. Study outcomes and limitations: Against the mouse data, patients shared TCRs less clearly, possibly for HLA reasons.

This clone was observed a handful of times. What it binds is unknown. This CDR3 has 13 amino acids. The V gene's germline CDR1 is SGHDT and CDR2 YYEEEE. The V gene lost 4 bases and the J gene lost 1 base, with 9 bases spanning the gap. RNA was isolated and reverse transcribed to cDNA, the sequencing template. Assay: immunoSEQ multiplex PCR; the TCRdb copy retains only in-frame clones and omits some. The sample has 200,000 or so clones; roughly 57% are singletons. Peripheral blood and lesional scalp punch biopsies came from alopecia areata patients. The chain combines TRBV5-6 with TRBJ2-7, with D unresolved. The sample consisted of CD4+ T cells sorted from blood, taken at week 0. The receptor was isolated from a human donor with alopecia areata. CDR3 DNA: TGTGCCAGCAGCCCCCGGAGTTCCTACGAGCAGTACTTC. As protein: CASSPRSSYEQYF.